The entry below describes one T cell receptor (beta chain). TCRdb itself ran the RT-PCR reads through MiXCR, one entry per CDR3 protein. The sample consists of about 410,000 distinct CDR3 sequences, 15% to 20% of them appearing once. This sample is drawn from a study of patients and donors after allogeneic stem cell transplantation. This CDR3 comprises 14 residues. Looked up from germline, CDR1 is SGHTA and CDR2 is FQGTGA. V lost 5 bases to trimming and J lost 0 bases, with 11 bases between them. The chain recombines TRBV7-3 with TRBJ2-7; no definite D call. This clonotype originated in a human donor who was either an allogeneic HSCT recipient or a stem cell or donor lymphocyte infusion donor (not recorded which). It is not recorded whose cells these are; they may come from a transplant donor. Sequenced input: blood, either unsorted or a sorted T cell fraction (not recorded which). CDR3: CASSQTDFSYEQYF. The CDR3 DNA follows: TGTGCCAGCAGCCAAACAGATTTCTCCTACGAGCAGTACTTC.